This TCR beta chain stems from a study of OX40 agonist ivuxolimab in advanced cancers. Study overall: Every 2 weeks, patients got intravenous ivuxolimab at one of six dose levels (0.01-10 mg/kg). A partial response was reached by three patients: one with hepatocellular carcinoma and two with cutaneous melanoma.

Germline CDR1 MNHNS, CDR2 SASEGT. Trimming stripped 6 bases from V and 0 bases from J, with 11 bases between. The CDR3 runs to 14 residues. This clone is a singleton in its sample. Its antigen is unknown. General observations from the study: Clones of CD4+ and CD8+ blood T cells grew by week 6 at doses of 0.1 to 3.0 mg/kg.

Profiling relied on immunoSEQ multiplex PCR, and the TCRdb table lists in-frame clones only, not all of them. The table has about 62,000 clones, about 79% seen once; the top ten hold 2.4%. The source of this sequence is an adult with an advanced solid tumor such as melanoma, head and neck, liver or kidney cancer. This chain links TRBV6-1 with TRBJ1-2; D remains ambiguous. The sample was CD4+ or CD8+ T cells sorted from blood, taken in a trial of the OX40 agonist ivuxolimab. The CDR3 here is CASRSGLANYGYTF. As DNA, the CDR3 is TGTGCCAGCAGATCAGGATTAGCTAACTATGGCTACACCTTC.